This is a list of T cell receptor beta chains from one sample in a study of T cells in localized non-small cell lung cancer. The table came from immunoSEQ multiplex PCR; TCRdb's copy has only in-frame clones and leaves some out. The sample has tens of thousands of clones; more than 80% are singletons. Sequences were derived from peripheral blood, sampled before any cancer treatment. These receptors came from a female donor older than 55 with stage I lung adenocarcinoma. Both conserved end residues are part of each CDR3. The order of the fields is V gene, D gene, clone size, J gene, CDR3 DNA, CDR3 protein. D genes are given only for firm matches. A clone size is listed for some rows: how often the clone was seen (once, few, many), or a class if it is expanded.

V gene: TRBV19; D gene: .; clone size: .; J gene: TRBJ1-3; CDR3 DNA: TGTGCCAGTAACCCACAGGGATCTGGAAACACCATATATTTT; CDR3 protein: CASNPQGSGNTIYF
V gene: TRBV19; D gene: TRBD1; clone size: .; J gene: TRBJ2-2; CDR3 DNA: TGTGCCAGTAGTATACAGGGGGCATCCACCGGGGAGCTGTTTTTT; CDR3 protein: CASSIQGASTGELFF
V gene: TRBV2; D gene: .; clone size: .; J gene: TRBJ1-1; CDR3 DNA: TGTGCCAGCCAGAGTAGGGGCATGAACACTGAAGCTTTCTTT; CDR3 protein: CASQSRGMNTEAFF
V gene: TRBV5-4; D gene: .; clone size: .; J gene: TRBJ1-6; CDR3 DNA: TGTGCCAGCTCTATCGACCGGGCCAGTAATTCACCCCTCCACTTT; CDR3 protein: CASSIDRASNSPLHF
V gene: TRBV2; D gene: .; clone size: .; J gene: TRBJ1-2; CDR3 DNA: TGTGCCAGCAGTGAAGCTAACAACTATGGCTACACCTTC; CDR3 protein: CASSEANNYGYTF
V gene: TRBV28; D gene: .; clone size: few; J gene: TRBJ1-3; CDR3 DNA: TGTGCCAGCAGGACTTACGGAGCTTCTAACACCATATATTTT; CDR3 protein: CASRTYGASNTIYF
V gene: TRBV9; D gene: TRBD2; clone size: .; J gene: TRBJ2-3; CDR3 DNA: TGTGCCAGCAGCGTAGGTACTAGCGGGGGGTACTACACAGATACGCAGTATTTT; CDR3 protein: CASSVGTSGGYYTDTQYF
V gene: TRBV7-9; D gene: .; clone size: .; J gene: TRBJ1-1; CDR3 DNA: TGTGCCAGCAGCTCCTCCCGCTGGGATCGGGGAACTGAAGCTTTCTTT; CDR3 protein: CASSSSRWDRGTEAFF
V gene: TRBV19; D gene: .; clone size: .; J gene: TRBJ1-4; CDR3 DNA: TGTGCCAGTATGCATAGCGGGACTAATGAAAAACTGTTTTTT; CDR3 protein: CASMHSGTNEKLFF
V gene: TRBV6-6; D gene: .; clone size: .; J gene: TRBJ2-3; CDR3 DNA: TGTGCCAGCGGTACTAGCACAGATACGCAGTATTTT; CDR3 protein: CASGTSTDTQYF
V gene: TRBV27; D gene: .; clone size: .; J gene: TRBJ1-1; CDR3 DNA: TGTGCCAGCAGACCCGGTTGGAGGGACACTGAAGCTTTCTTT; CDR3 protein: CASRPGWRDTEAFF
V gene: TRBV6-1; D gene: TRBD2; clone size: .; J gene: TRBJ2-1; CDR3 DNA: TGTGCCACCGGAAGGACTAGCGGGGAGGGGAATGAGCAGTTCTTC; CDR3 protein: CATGRTSGEGNEQFF
V gene: TRBV9; D gene: .; clone size: once; J gene: TRBJ1-1; CDR3 DNA: TGTGCCAGCAGCGTAGCCTGGGGGGGGAACACTGAAGCTTTCTTT; CDR3 protein: CASSVAWGGNTEAFF
V gene: TRBV7-8; D gene: .; clone size: .; J gene: TRBJ1-4; CDR3 DNA: TGTGCCAGCAGCTTAGAAGGGCCCCCAGGGGAAAAACTGTTTTTT; CDR3 protein: CASSLEGPPGEKLFF
V gene: TRBV5-1; D gene: .; clone size: few; J gene: TRBJ2-5; CDR3 DNA: TGCGCCAGCAGCCCTTATCAAGAGACCCAGTACTTC; CDR3 protein: CASSPYQETQYF
V gene: TRBV5-1; D gene: .; clone size: once; J gene: TRBJ1-1; CDR3 DNA: TGCGCCAGCAGCTTGATTGGGGGAGGCACTGAAGCTTTCTTT; CDR3 protein: CASSLIGGGTEAFF
V gene: TRBV16; D gene: .; clone size: .; J gene: TRBJ2-3; CDR3 DNA: TGTGCCAGCAGCCAATCGTTCACAACAGGGCCATTCACAGATACGCAGTATTTT; CDR3 protein: CASSQSFTTGPFTDTQYF
V gene: TRBV11-2; D gene: .; clone size: .; J gene: TRBJ2-7; CDR3 DNA: TGTGCCAGCAGCTTAGATCGAAACGAGCAGTACTTC; CDR3 protein: CASSLDRNEQYF
V gene: TRBV6-6; D gene: .; clone size: once; J gene: TRBJ1-1; CDR3 DNA: TGTGCCAGCACGGGTGGGCACCAGAACACTGAAGCTTTCTTT; CDR3 protein: CASTGGHQNTEAFF
V gene: TRBV5-6; D gene: .; clone size: .; J gene: TRBJ1-4; CDR3 DNA: TGTGCCAGCAGTCGGGTACTCAATGAAAAACTGTTTTTT; CDR3 protein: CASSRVLNEKLFF
V gene: TRBV21-1; D gene: .; clone size: .; J gene: TRBJ2-3; CDR3 DNA: TGTGCCAGCAGCAAAGCTACCGTGGTAGGGGGCACAGATACGCAGTATTTT; CDR3 protein: CASSKATVVGGTDTQYF
V gene: TRBV5-1; D gene: .; clone size: .; J gene: TRBJ1-5; CDR3 DNA: TGCGCCAGCAGCTTGACAGGTTATAGCAATCAGCCCCAGCATTTT; CDR3 protein: CASSLTGYSNQPQHF
V gene: TRBV9; D gene: .; clone size: .; J gene: TRBJ2-3; CDR3 DNA: TGTGCCAGCAGCGTAGATACGGGAGACACAGATACGCAGTATTTT; CDR3 protein: CASSVDTGDTDTQYF
V gene: TRBV2; D gene: .; clone size: .; J gene: TRBJ2-4; CDR3 DNA: TGTGCCAGCAAATTATCGGGGGCTGTAGCCAAAAACATTCAGTACTTC; CDR3 protein: CASKLSGAVAKNIQYF
V gene: TRBV28; D gene: .; clone size: .; J gene: TRBJ1-5; CDR3 DNA: TGTGCCAGCAGTTTAACGGGGTATAGCAATCAGCCCCAGCATTTT; CDR3 protein: CASSLTGYSNQPQHF
V gene: TRBV11-1; D gene: .; clone size: .; J gene: TRBJ2-3; CDR3 DNA: TGTGCCAGCAGCTTAGAGCCCGGGACGCAGTATTTT; CDR3 protein: CASSLEPGTQYF
V gene: TRBV19; D gene: .; clone size: .; J gene: TRBJ1-1; CDR3 DNA: TGTGCCAGTAATGGGTTTTTTGCGGGTGAGAACACTGAAGCTTTCTTT; CDR3 protein: CASNGFFAGENTEAFF
V gene: TRBV9; D gene: .; clone size: once; J gene: TRBJ2-3; CDR3 DNA: TGTGCCAGCAGCGTAGCTACAGGCTTCCGGCCCACAGATACGCAGTATTTT; CDR3 protein: CASSVATGFRPTDTQYF
V gene: TRBV27; D gene: TRBD1; clone size: once; J gene: TRBJ1-2; CDR3 DNA: TGTGCCAGCAGTTACGGGACAGGGGAAGGCTACACCTTC; CDR3 protein: CASSYGTGEGYTF
V gene: TRBV5-1; D gene: .; clone size: .; J gene: TRBJ1-4; CDR3 DNA: TGCGTGAAGGGGGTTGGTGAAAAACTGTTTTTT; CDR3 protein: CVKGVGEKLFF
V gene: TRBV11-2; D gene: TRBD2; clone size: .; J gene: TRBJ2-3; CDR3 DNA: TGTGCCAGCAGCTTATATGTAGCGGGGGCACGGGGGGATACGCAGTATTTT; CDR3 protein: CASSLYVAGARGDTQYF
V gene: TRBV11-3; D gene: TRBD2; clone size: .; J gene: TRBJ2-1; CDR3 DNA: TGTGCCAGCAGCTTGTGGGGCGGTAGCGGGGGTGGCAATGAGCAGTTCTTC; CDR3 protein: CASSLWGGSGGGNEQFF
V gene: TRBV5-6; D gene: .; clone size: .; J gene: TRBJ1-5; CDR3 DNA: TGTGCCAGCAGCTTGGGGGTCCACAATCAGCCCCAGCATTTT; CDR3 protein: CASSLGVHNQPQHF
V gene: TRBV10-1; D gene: .; clone size: .; J gene: TRBJ1-1; CDR3 DNA: TGCGCCAGCAGTGAGCGGGGACATTCGTACACTGAAGCTTTCTTT; CDR3 protein: CASSERGHSYTEAFF
V gene: TRBV10-3; D gene: TRBD1; clone size: .; J gene: TRBJ1-2; CDR3 DNA: TGTGCCATCAGTGAGTCGAGAGCGGACGGGACAGGCTATGGCTACACCTTC; CDR3 protein: CAISESRADGTGYGYTF
V gene: TRBV6-6; D gene: .; clone size: once; J gene: TRBJ2-1; CDR3 DNA: TGTGCCAGCACCCACGGACAGGAGCAGTTCTTC; CDR3 protein: CASTHGQEQFF
V gene: TRBV19; D gene: .; clone size: .; J gene: TRBJ2-7; CDR3 DNA: TGTGCCAGTAGACAGAAGTACGAGCAGTACTTC; CDR3 protein: CASRQKYEQYF
V gene: TRBV18; D gene: TRBD1; clone size: .; J gene: TRBJ1-6; CDR3 DNA: TGTGCCAGCTCACCACGTCTCCCATCCCAGGGGGCTTATTCACCCCTCCACTTT; CDR3 protein: CASSPRLPSQGAYSPLHF
V gene: TRBV5-6; D gene: .; clone size: .; J gene: TRBJ2-5; CDR3 DNA: TGTGCCAGCAGCTCTAGGCTAGGGGCTTACCAAGAGACCCAGTACTTC; CDR3 protein: CASSSRLGAYQETQYF
V gene: TRBV2; D gene: .; clone size: few; J gene: TRBJ1-5; CDR3 DNA: TGTGCCAGCAGGAGTAGTTATAGCAATCAGCCCCAGCATTTT; CDR3 protein: CASRSSYSNQPQHF
V gene: TRBV10-3; D gene: .; clone size: .; J gene: TRBJ1-3; CDR3 DNA: TGTGCCATCAGTGAGTCTACGGGGAGCTCTGGAAACACCATATATTTT; CDR3 protein: CAISESTGSSGNTIYF
V gene: TRBV9; D gene: .; clone size: .; J gene: TRBJ2-6; CDR3 DNA: TGTGCCAGCTGCCGCTCTGGGGCCAACGTCCTGACTTTC; CDR3 protein: CASCRSGANVLTF
V gene: TRBV19; D gene: .; clone size: .; J gene: TRBJ2-2; CDR3 DNA: TGTGCCAGTAGTCTTACAGGGCCCGGGGAGCTGTTTTTT; CDR3 protein: CASSLTGPGELFF
V gene: TRBV10-3; D gene: .; clone size: .; J gene: TRBJ2-5; CDR3 DNA: TGTGCCATCCTTAACAGCGTAGGGGAGACCCAGTACTTC; CDR3 protein: CAILNSVGETQYF
V gene: TRBV2; D gene: TRBD2; clone size: once; J gene: TRBJ2-7; CDR3 DNA: TGTGCCAGCAGTGAAGCTCCCCCTAGCGGGGGATCCACCTACGAGCAGTACTTC; CDR3 protein: CASSEAPPSGGSTYEQYF
V gene: TRBV5-4; D gene: .; clone size: once; J gene: TRBJ2-7; CDR3 DNA: TGTGCCAGCAGCTTGGGGGGAAGCTCCTACGAGCAGTACTTC; CDR3 protein: CASSLGGSSYEQYF
V gene: TRBV2; D gene: .; clone size: .; J gene: TRBJ1-1; CDR3 DNA: TGTGCCAGCTCGGCGACAGGCATGAACACTGAAGCTTTCTTT; CDR3 protein: CASSATGMNTEAFF